The 11 T cell receptor beta chains given below trace back to one sample, sequenced in a study of Ad26.COV2.S vaccination and SARS-CoV-2 variants. Clones were sequenced by immunoSEQ multiplex PCR, and TCRdb holds only the in-frame ones, with some missing. The sample holds 400,000 to 500,000 clones, 89% seen once. This sample's treatment: some 20 received Ad26.COV2.S at low or high dose, single or two shots; several received placebo; per-sample allocation not given. Sampling occurred on day 63 after the first vaccine or placebo injection. The sample in question was peripheral blood, obtained in a trial of Ad26.COV2.S vaccine versus placebo. The receptors come from a person between 18 and 60 years old who received the Ad26.COV2.S COVID-19 vaccine or a placebo.

The chain links TRBV6-5 to TRBJ2-5; 10 bases line up with TRBD2. CDR3 length equals 16 residues. Germline V gene data show CDR1 as MNHEY and CDR2 as SVGAGI. V lost 3 bases and J lost 3; bases outside the gene matches: 7. The CDR3 region has the DNA TGTGCCAGCAGTTATAGCGGGAGGTTTGTAGAAGAGACCCAGTACTTC. Encoded protein: CASSYSGRFVEETQYF.

The DNA for the CDR3 is TGTGCCAGCAGTTCGCCGGGACAATTCTACGAGCAGTACTTC. Its protein is CASSSPGQFYEQYF. V gene TRBV28 combines with J gene TRBJ2-7; TRBD1 is a possible D gene (6 bases). Deletions cut 4 bases from V and 3 bases from J, with 13 bases between. CDR1 is MDHEN and CDR2 is SYDVKM in the germline V gene. The CDR3 runs to 14 residues.

CDR3 sequence (DNA): TGTGCCAGCAGCTTCGACTTCACAGATACGCAGTATTTT. Translated, it gives CASSFDFTDTQYF. The chain joins TRBV7-6 to TRBJ2-3; D unresolved. The germline V gene has CDR1 SGHVS and CDR2 FNYEAQ. Trimming removed 3 bases at V and 2 bases at J, with 6 bases between. CDR3 length equals 13 residues.

This rearrangement joins TRBV2 to TRBJ2-7, with a tentative D call TRBD1 (6 bases). V was cut by 8 bases and J by 8 bases, with 13 bases left in between. CDR1 and CDR2 from the germline V gene are SNHLY and FYNNEI. The CDR3 runs to 11 residues. The CDR3 here is CASWGQGKQYV. The DNA of the CDR3 is TGTGCCAGCTGGGGGCAGGGAAAGCAGTACGTC.

The CDR3 bases are TGTGCCAGCAGCTTACTTCAGGGTGGGGCTTTCTTT. Translation gives CASSLLQGGAFF. The chain joins TRBV7-9 to TRBJ1-1, with D perhaps matching TRBD1 (5 bases). Trimming pared 2 bases from V and 11 bases from J, leaving 12 bases between. The CDR3 is 12 amino acids. Germline assignment: CDR1 SEHNR and CDR2 FQNEAQ (reference sequence). Combining the CDR3 with reference TRBV7-9 and TRBJ1-1 gives the whole variable domain DTGVSQNPRHKITKRGQNVTFRCDPISEHNRLYWYRQTLGQGPEFLTYFQNEAQLEKSRLLSDRFSAERPKGSFSTLEIQRTEQGDSAMYLCASSLLQGGAFFGQGTRLTVV.

V and J are TRBV7-9 and TRBJ1-6; D possibly corresponds to TRBD1 (6 bases). Germline V gives CDR1 SEHNR, CDR2 FQNEAQ (reference sequence). Trimming removed 1 base from V and 9 bases from J, with 16 bases in between. This CDR3 is built from 16 residues. CDR3 loop: CASSLVGGGAGSPLHF. CDR3 coding DNA: TGTGCCAGCAGCTTAGTGGGTGGGGGGGCTGGTTCACCCCTCCACTTT.

The chain uses TRBV19 and TRBJ2-1, with no clear D. Germline V CDR1 and CDR2: LNHDA, SQIVND (reference sequence). The CDR3 sequence is 15 residues long. V was shortened by 3 bases and J by 0 bases, with 9 bases between the two germline ends. CDR3 DNA: TGTGCCAGTAGTATGAGGCAGAGCTCCTACAATGAGCAGTTCTTC. Translation: CASSMRQSSYNEQFF.

J is TRBJ1-2 and V is TRBV6-6; tentative D call: TRBD1 (5 bases). Trimming took off 1 base at V and 7 bases at J, with 10 bases between the two ends. This CDR3 is 13 amino acids long. Germline CDR1 and CDR2: MNHNY and SVGAGI (reference sequence). CDR3 nucleotide sequence: TGTGCCAGCAGTTACTTCCAGGGAAGTGGCTACACCTTC. Protein sequence: CASSYFQGSGYTF.

Only one count was recorded for this clone. V usage is TRBV5-5 and J usage is TRBJ1-2; D unclear. CDR1 is SGHKS and CDR2 is YYEKEE in the germline V gene (reference sequence). The CDR3 sequence is 14 residues long. V dropped 1 base and J dropped 2 bases, with 9 bases sitting between them. The CDR3 sequence is CASSLYRSNYGYTF. For the CDR3, the DNA is TGTGCCAGCAGCTTGTACCGGTCCAACTATGGCTACACCTTC.

This clone has just one count. The chain couples TRBV10-3 to TRBJ1-2, with 7 nucleotides matching TRBD1. There are 15 residues in the CDR3. Germline CDR1 reads ENHRY; CDR2 reads SYGVKD. V was pared by 7 bases and J by 3 bases, with 11 bases of the junction left unmatched. The CDR3 bases are TGTGCCATCACCCCGAGGGACAGCGCACACTATGGCTACACCTTC. This encodes CAITPRDSAHYGYTF.

This chain connects TRBV6-5 to TRBJ1-1; 7 nucleotides line up with TRBD1. CDR3 length: 13 residues. V was pared by 9 bases and J by 10 bases, with 14 bases of the junction left unmatched. CDR1 is MNHEY and CDR2 is SVGAGI in the germline V gene. The CDR3 region is CASQDRLKEAAFF. In DNA, the CDR3 is TGTGCCAGTCAGGACAGGCTAAAGGAGGCAGCTTTCTTT.